This TCR beta chain was sequenced during a study of blood T cell repertoires in COVID-19. Study-wide context: T cells, B-cell-depleted T cells, or PBMCs supplied cDNA or gDNA.

Under the authors' procedure: Reference gene primers were amplified, and this amplification served to estimate nucleated cell counts. This table comes from immunoSEQ multiplex PCR, and its TCRdb copy is limited to in-frame clones, with some not included. That table supplies the V and J calls and clone size; D and trimming were determined from the DNA. The sample has under 75,000 clones, approximately 91% seen once. V was clipped by 2 bases and J by 8 bases, with 6 bases between them. This CDR3 has 11 amino acids. Sequencing was done on a sample of peripheral blood. This clonotype originated in a man aged 45-65 years with active COVID-19. The chain has TRBV23-1 and TRBJ1-1, with D possibly being TRBD1 (6 bases). TRBV23-1 is treated as an ORF (open reading frame) with a function not yet certain. The chain's CDR3 is CASSQGTEAFF. The CDR3 bases are TGCGCCAGCAGTCAAGGGACAGAAGCTTTCTTT.